Detailed here is one T cell receptor beta chain. The antigen is unknown. Germline CDR1 is LNHDA and CDR2 is SQIVND (reference sequence). Trimming took 3 bases from V and 3 from J; bases not matched to a gene: 5. The CDR3 is made up of 14 amino acids. This entry comes from a study of cytomegalovirus exposure and HLA in healthy donors. Clones were read by immunoSEQ multiplex PCR, and TCRdb kept only the in-frame ones, dropping some. The sample shows some 59,000 clones, roughly 89% of them seen only once. Points from the study as a whole: That first-cohort TCR clusters tended to co-occur in the approximately 120 validation repertoires was found in a later analysis.

The rearrangement joins TRBV19 to TRBJ2-7; 7 nucleotides match TRBD2. The specimen was PBMCs. This receptor was taken from a woman under 30 in good health and CMV-seronegative. CDR3 DNA: TGTGCCAGTAGTATGAGTGCGGGAGTCTACGAGCAGTACTTC. This translates into CASSMSAGVYEQYF.